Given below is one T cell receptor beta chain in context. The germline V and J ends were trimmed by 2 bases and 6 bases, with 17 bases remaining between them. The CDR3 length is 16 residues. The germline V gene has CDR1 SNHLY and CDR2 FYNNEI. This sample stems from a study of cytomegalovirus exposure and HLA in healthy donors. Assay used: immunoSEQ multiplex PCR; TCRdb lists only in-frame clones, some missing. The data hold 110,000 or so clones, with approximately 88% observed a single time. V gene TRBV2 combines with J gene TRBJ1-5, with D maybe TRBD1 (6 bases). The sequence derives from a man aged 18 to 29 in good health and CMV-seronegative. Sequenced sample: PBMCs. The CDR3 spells CASSEQGDRTGQPQHF. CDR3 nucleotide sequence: TGTGCCAGCAGTGAACAGGGAGACAGGACCGGTCAGCCCCAGCATTTT.